These T cell receptor beta chains were read from a single sample in a study of blood T cells in healthy people across ages. MiXCR was run by TCRdb on the 5' RACE reads, yielding one entry per CDR3 protein. Seen here are more than 800,000 distinct CDR3 sequences, 35% to 50% observed once, and the top ten hold over 15%. The sample was blood. The receptors shown here come from an older woman in good health. Both conserved end residues are part of each CDR3. A D gene is named only where the DNA matches it firmly. A row's size may be missing; if present it is once, few, many or a size class.

abundance	v_gene	d_gene	j_gene	CDR3aa	CDR3nt
-	TRBV20-1	-	TRBJ2-7	CSAPDLLYEQYF	TGCAGTGCCCCGGACTTGCTCTACGAGCAGTACTTC
-	TRBV11-2	-	TRBJ2-5	CASSITGFRETQYF	TGTGCCAGCAGCATTACAGGGTTCCGGGAGACCCAGTACTTC
-	TRBV4-2	-	TRBJ2-1	CASSQGGVKFF	TGTGCCAGCAGCCAAGGGGGAGTCAAGTTCTTC
-	TRBV25-1	TRBD1	TRBJ1-2	CASSTTGDNYGYTF	TGTGCCAGCAGTACGACAGGGGACAACTATGGCTACACCTTC
-	TRBV29-1	-	TRBJ2-1	CSVFRNNEQFF	TGCAGCGTATTTAGGAACAATGAGCAGTTCTTC
few	TRBV29-1	-	TRBJ1-1	CSATGLNTEAFF	TGCAGCGCGACTGGACTAAACACTGAAGCTTTCTTT
-	TRBV29-1	-	TRBJ2-3	CSVGRLGTDTQYF	TGCAGCGTTGGGCGGCTAGGCACAGATACGCAGTATTTT
-	TRBV6-5	TRBD1	TRBJ2-7	CASSPGYRGEQYF	TGTGCCAGCAGCCCCGGTTACAGGGGCGAGCAGTACTTC
-	TRBV15	TRBD1	TRBJ1-5	CATSGRTGRDQPQHF	TGTGCCACCAGCGGCAGGACAGGAAGGGATCAGCCCCAGCATTTT
-	TRBV7-9	TRBD2	TRBJ2-5	CASSLSLGTSIRDEQYF	TGTGCCAGCAGCTTATCCCTCGGGACTAGCATCAGGGATGAGCAGTACTTC
-	TRBV6-5	TRBD1	TRBJ1-2	CANSYRTGLNYGYTF	TGTGCCAACAGTTACCGGACAGGCCTGAACTATGGCTACACCTTC
-	TRBV28	TRBD1	TRBJ2-5	CASSVSTGGQETQYF	TGTGCCAGCTCCGTGTCGACAGGGGGACAAGAGACCCAGTACTTC
-	TRBV10-3	TRBD1	TRBJ2-7	CAISHDRDLYEQYF	TGTGCCATCAGTCATGACAGGGACCTCTACGAGCAGTACTTC
-	TRBV5-1	-	TRBJ2-1	CASSDYSYKEQFF	TGCGCCAGCAGCGACTACTCCTACAAGGAGCAGTTCTTC
-	TRBV20-1	TRBD1	TRBJ1-3	CSAPGQGGNTIYF	TGCAGTGCTCCCGGACAGGGGGGAAACACCATATATTTT
few	TRBV10-3	-	TRBJ2-7	CAISVGGEQYF	TGTGCCATCAGTGTGGGGGGTGAGCAGTACTTC
-	TRBV12-3/TRBV12-4	-	TRBJ1-2	CASSNSLAGYTF	TGTGCCAGCAGCAATAGCTTAGCCGGCTACACCTTC
-	TRBV25-1	TRBD1	TRBJ2-3	CTSSAPTGRPSTDTQYF	TGTACCAGCAGCGCACCGACAGGGCGGCCTAGCACAGATACGCAGTATTTT
few	TRBV10-2	TRBD2	TRBJ2-7	CASRPGTSAAEQYF	TGCGCCAGCAGACCCGGGACTAGCGCAGCCGAGCAGTACTTC
-	TRBV28	-	TRBJ2-7	CAGSSPQRALYEQYF	TGTGCCGGCAGCTCCCCACAGCGGGCCCTCTACGAGCAGTACTTC
-	TRBV2	-	TRBJ1-1	CASSDPRQADIEAFF	TGTGCCAGCAGTGACCCACGACAGGCGGATATTGAAGCTTTCTTT
few	TRBV20-1	TRBD1	TRBJ2-5	CSALQGRGQETQYF	TGCAGTGCTTTACAGGGGAGAGGGCAAGAGACCCAGTACTTC